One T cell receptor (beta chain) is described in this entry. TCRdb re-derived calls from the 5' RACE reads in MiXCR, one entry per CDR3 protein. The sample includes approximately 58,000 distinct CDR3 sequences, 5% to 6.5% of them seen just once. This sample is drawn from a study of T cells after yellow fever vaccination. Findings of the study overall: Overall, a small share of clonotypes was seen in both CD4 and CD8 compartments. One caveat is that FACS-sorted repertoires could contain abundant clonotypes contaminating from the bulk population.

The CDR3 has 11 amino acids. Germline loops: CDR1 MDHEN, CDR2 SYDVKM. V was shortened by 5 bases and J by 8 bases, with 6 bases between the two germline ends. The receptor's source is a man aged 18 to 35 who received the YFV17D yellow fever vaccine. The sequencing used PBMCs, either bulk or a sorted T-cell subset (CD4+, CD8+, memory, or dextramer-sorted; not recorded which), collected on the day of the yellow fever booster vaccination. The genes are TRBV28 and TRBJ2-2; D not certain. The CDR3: CASSPVGELFF. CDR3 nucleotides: TGTGCCAGCAGTCCCGTTGGGGAGCTGTTTTTT.